These 24 T cell receptor beta chains were sequenced from one sample in a study of T cell responses to AZD1222 COVID-19 vaccine. Clones were sequenced by immunoSEQ multiplex PCR, and TCRdb holds only the in-frame ones, with some missing. The table has fewer than 110,000 clones, 88% seen once. Sequences were derived from peripheral blood, sampled on day 0 of AZD1222 vaccination. The receptors derive from an adult in good health.

This clone has only one observation. The rearrangement links TRBV27 to TRBJ2-5; the D gene is possibly TRBD2 (5 bases). Between the trimmed V and J ends, which lost 5 bases and 4 bases, there was a span of 20 bases. The germline V gene encodes CDR1 MNHEY and CDR2 SMNVEV (reference sequence). This CDR3 has 16 amino acids. The CDR3 DNA follows: TGTGCCAGCAGTCCCTCCCCCACTAGGTTTGGAGAGACCCAGTACTTC. It encodes CASSPSPTRFGETQYF.

The rearrangement links TRBV6-5 to TRBJ2-7; D uncertain. The V gene lost 6 bases and the J gene lost 0 bases, with 12 bases spanning the gap. This CDR3 is 14 amino acids long. The germline V gene has CDR1 MNHEY and CDR2 SVGAGI. In nucleotides, the CDR3 is TGTGCCAGCAGCCCGGATGGGGTCTCCTACGAGCAGTACTTC. It translates to CASSPDGVSYEQYF.

The sample holds one count of this clone. The chain couples TRBV5-4 to TRBJ2-1, with a weak D call TRBD2 (6 bases). The CDR3 has 16 amino acids. Per germline, CDR1 SGHNT and CDR2 YYREEE (reference sequence). Trimming took 0 bases from V and 3 from J, leaving 13 bases between them. CDR3 amino acids: CASSLVAAGRYNEQFF. The CDR3 DNA sequence: TGTGCCAGCAGCTTGGTCGCTGCGGGGCGCTACAATGAGCAGTTCTTC.

This chain links TRBV10-2 with TRBJ2-1; 16 bases match TRBD2. J gave up 10 bases and V 7 bases, and 7 bases lay outside the gene matches. The CDR3 runs 15 residues. Germline-derived CDR1 and CDR2 are WSHSY and SAAADI. Here the CDR3 DNA reads TGCGCCAGCATAGCCGGGACTAGCGGGAGGGGAGAGCAGTTCTTC. Amino acid sequence: CASIAGTSGRGEQFF.

V gene TRBV4-2 combines with J gene TRBJ1-1; D possibly corresponds to TRBD1 (5 bases). From germline, CDR1 is LGHNA and CDR2 YNFKEQ. Trimming removed 5 bases at V and 1 base at J, with 17 bases between. CDR3 length equals 16 residues. CDR3 DNA sequence: TGTGCCAGCAGCGCTGTAAGGGGTAGATCGAACACTGAAGCTTTCTTT. Translating gives CASSAVRGRSNTEAFF.

This chain joins TRBV7-2 and TRBJ2-6; no clear D. This CDR3 spans 16 amino acids. V was shortened by 5 bases and J by 0 bases, with 11 bases between the two germline ends. The germline CDR1 and CDR2 sequences are SGHTA and FQGNSA. CDR3 in amino acids: CASSPAVVSGANVLTF. The CDR3 nucleotides read TGTGCCAGCAGCCCAGCTGTGGTCTCTGGGGCCAACGTCCTGACTTTC. Full variable domain (rest looked up from reference TRBV7-2 and TRBJ2-6): GAGVSQSPSNKVTEKGKDVELRCDPISGHTALYWYRQSLGQGLEFLIYFQGNSAPDKSGLPSDRFSAERTGGSVSTLTIQRTQQEDSAVYLCASSPAVVSGANVLTFGAGSRLTVL.

This sequence joins TRBV9 and TRBJ1-1; possibly TRBD1 for D (6 bases). Trimming removed 0 bases from V and 1 base from J, with 7 bases in between. CDR3 length equals 14 residues. Looked up from germline, CDR1 is SGDLS and CDR2 is YYNGEE. CDR3 nucleotide sequence: TGTGCCAGCAGCGTAGAGGACAGGAACACTGAAGCTTTCTTT. Translation: CASSVEDRNTEAFF.

The CDR3 DNA is TGTGCCAGCAGGGACCACGGGGGCAGCAATCAGCCCCAGCATTTT. This translates into CASRDHGGSNQPQHF. The chain employs TRBV6-6 and TRBJ1-5, with D perhaps TRBD1 (6 bases). V was trimmed by 6 bases and J by 1 base, leaving 13 bases between them. The CDR3 totals 15 residues. CDR1 MNHNY and CDR2 SVGAGI come from the germline V gene (reference sequence).

This clone has a single count. V is TRBV19 and J is TRBJ1-3; the D gene is possibly TRBD1 (5 bases). The ends were cut back, 9 bases at V and 5 bases at J, with 17 bases in the middle. The germline V gene encodes CDR1 LNHDA and CDR2 SQIVND (reference sequence). The CDR3 sequence is 14 residues long. This chain's CDR3 is CASRHGGGRNTIYF. The CDR3 region has the DNA TGTGCCAGCCGCCATGGGGGAGGGAGAAACACCATATATTTT.

The DNA for the CDR3 is TGTGCCAGCAGCTTCACACAGGGAGGCACTGAAGCTTTCTTT. This gives the protein CASSFTQGGTEAFF. This chain links TRBV11-2 with TRBJ1-1, with a possible D match to TRBD1 (6 bases). The germline gives CDR1 SGHAT, CDR2 FQNNGV. The CDR3 spans 14 residues. V was clipped by 3 bases and J by 4 bases, with 12 bases between them.

This rearrangement joins TRBV28 to TRBJ1-2, with TRBD1 matching over 9 bases. CDR1 and CDR2 (germline): MDHEN, SYDVKM. V shed 2 bases, J shed 4 bases, and the junction held 2 bases outside the gene matches. The length of the CDR3 is 14 residues. The DNA for the CDR3 is TGTGCCAGCAGTTTACTGGACAGGGGCTATGGCTACACCTTC. Translation gives CASSLLDRGYGYTF.

The V call is TRBV6-5, the J call TRBJ1-1, with TRBD1 identical over 7 bases. The V segment lost 5 bases and the J segment 0 bases; nucleotides outside the gene matches: 6. The germline CDR1 and CDR2 sequences are MNHEY and SVGAGI. The CDR3 runs 15 residues. This chain's CDR3 is CASSPMDRLNTEAFF. CDR3 in DNA: TGTGCCAGCAGTCCTATGGACAGGTTGAACACTGAAGCTTTCTTT.

The rearrangement uses TRBV12-5 and TRBJ2-3; tentative D call: TRBD2 (6 bases). This CDR3 is 14 amino acids long. Deletions cut 5 bases from V and 1 base from J, with 10 bases between. Germline V gene lookup returns CDR1 LGHNT and CDR2 FRNRAP. Here the CDR3 reads CASGPGLRTDTQYF. CDR3 DNA: TGTGCTAGTGGTCCGGGACTTCGCACAGATACGCAGTATTTT.

V and J are TRBV7-2 and TRBJ2-1, with D possibly matching TRBD2 (5 bases). CDR3 size: 13 residues. The V gene's germline CDR1 is SGHTA and CDR2 FQGNSA. Deletions cut 1 base from V and 8 bases from J, with 9 bases between. The CDR3 bases are TGTGCCAGCAGCTTAGTTGCGGGCTATGAGCAGTTCTTC. Translation: CASSLVAGYEQFF.

V gene TRBV18 combines with J gene TRBJ1-3; TRBD1 aligns across 8 bases. J lost 4 bases, V lost 2 bases, and 4 bases had no gene match. CDR1 and CDR2 from the germline V gene are KGHSH and LQKENI. CDR3 length: 15 residues. This CDR3 is CASSPMTGVGNTIYF. The CDR3 DNA follows: TGTGCCAGCTCACCAATGACAGGGGTCGGAAACACCATATATTTT.

This chain connects TRBV7-6 to TRBJ1-3; D is ambiguous. Germline V CDR1 and CDR2: SGHVS, FNYEAQ. V was cut by 2 bases and J by 0 bases, with 8 bases left in between. The length of the CDR3 is 15 residues. This CDR3 reads CASSLFIDSGNTIYF. As DNA, the CDR3 is TGTGCCAGCAGCTTATTCATCGACTCTGGAAACACCATATATTTT.

The chain combines TRBV27 with TRBJ2-3; D uncertain. The CDR3 runs to 14 residues. Germline V gives CDR1 MNHEY, CDR2 SMNVEV (reference sequence). With 0 bases removed from V and 3 bases from J, the gap between germline ends came to 7 bases. The DNA of the CDR3 is TGTGCCAGCAGTTTATCGATAGGTACAGATACGCAGTATTTT. Its protein product is CASSLSIGTDTQYF.

The chain combines TRBV20-1 with TRBJ2-5; 11 bases align to TRBD2. Looked up from germline, CDR1 is DFQATT and CDR2 is SNEGSKA (reference sequence). The CDR3 totals 16 residues. The V segment lost 3 bases and the J segment 4 bases; nucleotides outside the gene matches: 10. This CDR3 is CSASPRLAGNLETQYF. Written as DNA, the CDR3 is TGCAGTGCTAGTCCGAGACTAGCGGGAAATTTAGAGACCCAGTACTTC.

This clone turned up a few times. This sequence joins TRBV19 and TRBJ1-1; a weak D match, TRBD1 (5 bases). CDR3 length: 16 residues. The germline V and J ends were trimmed by 7 bases and 2 bases, with 20 bases remaining between them. Germline V gene data show CDR1 as LNHDA and CDR2 as SQIVND (reference sequence). CDR3 DNA sequence: TGTGCCAGTAAACAAACTCGGGGCCGTAGCAACACTGAAGCTTTCTTT. This sequence encodes CASKQTRGRSNTEAFF. The full variable domain, completed using reference TRBV19 and TRBJ1-1, is DGGITQSPKYLFRKEGQNVTLSCEQNLNHDAMYWYRQDPGQGLRLIYYSQIVNDFQKGDIAEGYSVSREKKESFPLTVTSAQKNPTAFYLCASKQTRGRSNTEAFFGQGTRLTVV.

J is TRBJ2-2 and V is TRBV9, with D possibly being TRBD1 (6 bases). The germline V gene encodes CDR1 SGDLS and CDR2 YYNGEE. This CDR3 contains 17 residues. V was pared by 3 bases and J by 6 bases, with 21 bases between. The CDR3 DNA sequence: TGTGCCAGCAGCGAGAGAGAGACAAGGGGGAGTGCCGGGGAGCTGTTTTTT. Its translation: CASSERETRGSAGELFF.

This sequence joins TRBV28 and TRBJ2-5; a weak D match, TRBD2 (5 bases). Trimming shortened V by 5 bases and J by 2 bases, and 12 bases separated the two germline ends. The CDR3 runs to 14 residues. Germline values: CDR1 MDHEN, CDR2 SYDVKM. CDR3 residues: CASSGLGSQETQYF. The CDR3 bases are TGTGCCAGCAGTGGACTGGGGAGTCAAGAGACCCAGTACTTC.

The chain has TRBV28 and TRBJ2-2; D is perhaps TRBD1 (6 bases). Trimming cost V 4 bases and J 3 bases, with 12 bases left between them. Germline lookup yields CDR1 MDHEN and CDR2 SYDVKM. The CDR3 contains 15 residues. CDR3 sequence (DNA): TGTGCCAGCAGTTCCTGGGACACCTACACCGGGGAGCTGTTTTTT. It translates to CASSSWDTYTGELFF. Based on the CDR3 plus reference TRBV28 and TRBJ2-2, the full variable domain is DVKVTQSSRYLVKRTGEKVFLECVQDMDHENMFWYRQDPGLGLRLIYFSYDVKMKEKGDIPEGYSVSREKKERFSLILESASTNQTSMYLCASSSWDTYTGELFFGEGSRLTVL.

The V and J genes are TRBV27 and TRBJ2-1; D perhaps matches TRBD2 (7 bases). The length of the CDR3 is 14 residues. V was pared by 6 bases and J by 0 bases, with 9 bases between. In germline, CDR1 is MNHEY, CDR2 SMNVEV (reference sequence). CDR3 region: CASSGGPSYNEQFF. In DNA form, the CDR3 reads TGTGCCAGCAGCGGGGGGCCCTCCTACAATGAGCAGTTCTTC.

The gene calls are TRBV10-3 and TRBJ2-7, with 9 bases fitting TRBD2. Germline-derived CDR1 and CDR2 are ENHRY and SYGVKD. The CDR3 spans 15 residues. J lost 2 bases, V lost 2 bases, and 4 bases had no gene match. CDR3 sequence reads: CAISEGLAKTYEQYF. As DNA, the CDR3 is TGTGCCATCAGTGAGGGACTAGCGAAAACCTACGAGCAGTACTTC.